The following is a T cell receptor beta chain sequence with its context. Which antigen it targets is not known. Base qualities are missing; no much larger clone stands one base away. This sample was taken from a study of identical twins (dated by TCRdb to the mid-2010s). Broadly, across the study: TCR alpha and beta repertoires from monozygotic twins, unrelated adults of various ages and cord blood were deep-sequenced to test whether fetal clonotypes persist. Replicate twin experiments were performed at different times using different library preparation protocols to rule out contamination.

The library came from 5' RACE. For sequencing, an Illumina HiSeq 2000 was employed. A universal primer binding site was added through template switching, and the final cDNA carried a unique molecular identifier so that TCR cDNA molecules could be counted accurately. First-strand cDNA for TCR alpha and beta chains was synthesized from specific primers in the conserved constant-segment region. To control for contamination, every cDNA library carried two barcodes: a SMART-Mk sample barcode plus Illumina barcodes. TruSeq adapter sequences, together with Illumina sample barcodes, were added in two successive PCR steps. The Illumina HiSeq platform was used with custom primers to sequence TCR alpha and beta cDNA libraries. As for the authors' bioinformatics: MiGEC processed the raw reads to extract unique molecular identifiers, while MiXCR was used to determine the CDR3 positions. For each individual, recombination models were inferred using an EM algorithm with the repgenHMM and IGoR tools. Shared clonotypes were analyzed with the tcR package in R, and sharing was normalized by the product of cloneset sizes. To study raw recombination free of thymic and clonal selection effects, out-of-frame nonproductive sequences were analyzed. TCRdb ran its own pipeline on the public reads, namely fastp trimming at Q25 and MiXCR clone calling, and kept in-frame beta chains. When rows share a CDR3 protein, they turn into one entry using the most common DNA and genes. The V and J calls here are based on TCRdb, not the publication. For this sample the table gives 470,000 or so distinct CDR3 sequences, of which 20% to 25% were detected only once. Together, the top ten hold over 2.5% of the sample.

Only healthy Caucasian donors were included. The twin cohort comprised three pairs of female monozygotic twins, all aged roughly 18 to 30 years. Positive isolation kits from Invitrogen were used to isolate CD4+ and CD8+ T cell populations. What the study reported, not specific to this receptor: Out-of-frame TCR alpha sharing in monozygotic twins was systematically underestimated by recombination models, whereas sharing between unrelated individuals was in agreement with the recombination models. Zero-insertion analyses could be partly confounded by invariant T cells such as MAIT and iNKT, although diverse VJ usage argued against such confounding for most clonotypes. Because the same donors could not be followed over many years, the conclusions depended on cross-sectional statistical analysis. The excess sharing between twins in beta out-of-frame sequences was weaker because fewer shared sequences reduced the signal-to-noise ratio. Fewer insertions were carried by abundant cord blood beta clonotypes; a weaker similar trend was observed in young adult naive repertoires, while no such trend was observed in memory repertoires. Compared with coincidental sharing between unrelated individuals, out-of-frame TCR alpha sequences shared between twins had an excess of sequences with low generation probability.

The sample was also linked to a second study, of T cells expressing NK-cell markers. The other study reports the following: Three sorted T-cell subsets (CD3+CD56+NKG2C+, CD3+CD56+NKG2C- and CD3+CD56-NKG2C+) from roughly 8 donors had their TCR beta-chain repertoires profiled. Seven of the eight sequenced donors were HCMV-seropositive and one was HCMV-seronegative. In several experiments an anti-gammadeltaTCR antibody was added to restrict sorting to alphabetaTCR-expressing T cells. For more than 5 donors, the dominant CD3+CD56+NKG2C+ clonotypes were among the top 10 CD8+ clonotypes and accounted for roughly 1.0-8% of CD8+ T cells. Those dominant clonotypes were again the most abundant among CD3+CD56-NKG2C+ cells in a handful of donors, at roughly 25-65%. Whether the expanded NKG2C-expressing T cell clones were specific for HCMV antigens remained unclear. All eight donors whose samples were sequenced were randomly selected healthy volunteers, three of them men and five women. A commercial ELISA kit detecting HCMV-specific IgG in serum was used to determine HCMV serostatus. MIGEC was used to demultiplex reads and group reads by UMI, and MiTCR was used to assemble and quantify clonotypes. To remove erroneous sequences, TCR cDNA sequences were retained only when supported by two or more reads. The tcR package was used for downstream repertoire analysis, and clonotypes were matched across fractions by CDR3 nucleotide sequence plus V segment. VDJmatch was used to annotate antigen specificity against VDJdb, with one amino acid substitution in CDR3 allowed.

The sequencing sample was made of CD4+ T cells sorted from blood. The sequence came from a woman aged 18-29 years in good health.

The nucleotide sequence reads as follows: TGTGCCAGCAGCCAAGAACGAGGTTGGGAAGGCCAAGAGACCCAGTACTTC. The translation is CASSQERGWEGQETQYF. This chain joins TRBV3-1 to TRBJ2-5; a confident D gene designation cannot be given. V sheds 0 bases and J sheds 1 base, leaving 15 bases between their ends. From its cysteine to its phenylalanine, the CDR3 spans 17 amino acids. This entry keeps only the CDR3 DNA: 51 bases, framed from base 1. The germline V gene (reference sequence) provides CDR1 LGHDT and CDR2 YNNKEL.